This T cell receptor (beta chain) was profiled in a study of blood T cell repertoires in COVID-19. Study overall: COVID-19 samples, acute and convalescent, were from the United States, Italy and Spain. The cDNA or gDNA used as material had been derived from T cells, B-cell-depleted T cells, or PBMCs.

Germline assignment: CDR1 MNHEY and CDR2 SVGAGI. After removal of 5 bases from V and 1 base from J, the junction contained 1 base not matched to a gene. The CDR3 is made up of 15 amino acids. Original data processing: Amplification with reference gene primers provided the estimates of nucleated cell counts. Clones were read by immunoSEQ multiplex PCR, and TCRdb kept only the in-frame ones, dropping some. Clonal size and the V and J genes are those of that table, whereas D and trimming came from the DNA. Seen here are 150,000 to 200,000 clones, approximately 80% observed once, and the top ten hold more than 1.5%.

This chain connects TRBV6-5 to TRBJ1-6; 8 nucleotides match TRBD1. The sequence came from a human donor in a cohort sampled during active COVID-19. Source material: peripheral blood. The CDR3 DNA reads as TGTGCCAGCAGTCGACAGGGGTCCTATAATTCACCCCTCCACTTT. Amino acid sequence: CASSRQGSYNSPLHF.